Below, 17 T cell receptor beta chains from the same sample are listed, as sequenced in a study of blood T cell repertoires in COVID-19. Using immunoSEQ multiplex PCR, the repertoire was profiled, and TCRdb retains in-frame clones only, with some absent. This table holds more than 200,000 clones, around nine tenths found once. The sequencing input was PBMCs or T cells enriched from blood (not recorded which). The receptor set was obtained from a woman aged 18-35 years who had recovered from COVID-19.

CDR3 sequence (DNA): TGCGCCAGCAGCGGGGGACTTTTGAGGGAGCAGTACTTC. Encoded protein: CASSGGLLREQYF. The chain joins TRBV5-1 to TRBJ2-7, with a tentative D call TRBD2 (6 bases). The CDR3 contains 13 residues. The germline V and J ends were trimmed by 4 bases and 7 bases, with 15 bases remaining between them. Germline loops: CDR1 SGHRS, CDR2 YFSETQ.

The chain joins TRBV5-1 to TRBJ1-1, with 8 bases fitting TRBD1. The CDR3 covers 16 residues. Per the germline V gene, CDR1 is SGHRS and CDR2 is YFSETQ. Losses at the gene ends were 4 bases for V and 5 bases for J; bases not matched to a gene: 13. CDR3 region: CASSQGADWGNTEAFF. The CDR3 DNA sequence: TGCGCCAGCAGCCAGGGGGCGGATTGGGGTAATACTGAAGCTTTCTTT.

The CDR3 loop is CAYQVLGYTF. The CDR3 nucleotides are TGTGCCTACCAGGTCCTTGGCTACACCTTC. The chain uses TRBV6-4 and TRBJ1-2; D is unresolved. Trimming pared 11 bases from V and 7 bases from J, leaving 11 bases between. Germline V gives CDR1 MRHNA, CDR2 SNTAGT. This CDR3 spans 10 amino acids.

V gene TRBV27 combines with J gene TRBJ2-1; D is possibly TRBD2 (6 bases). The germline V and J ends were trimmed by 8 bases and 8 bases, with 19 bases remaining between them. Germline V gene sequence: CDR1 MNHEY, CDR2 SMNVEV (reference sequence). The CDR3 has 14 amino acids. The CDR3: CASGFPGTADEQFF. The CDR3 region has the DNA TGTGCCAGCGGATTCCCCGGGACTGCGGATGAGCAGTTCTTC.

V usage is TRBV25-1 and J usage is TRBJ1-2, with 7 nucleotides matching TRBD1. The CDR3 contains 12 residues. Germline CDR1 MGHDK, CDR2 SYGVNS. V shed 8 bases and J 7 bases; nucleotides not matched to a gene: 7. CDR3 nucleotide sequence: TGTGCCAGCCAGGGGGGAGTGGGTGGCTACACCTTC. Its protein is CASQGGVGGYTF.

The rearrangement links TRBV29-1 to TRBJ2-2, with D tentatively TRBD2 (6 bases). The CDR3 is 14 residues long. Trimming stripped 6 bases from V and 0 bases from J, with 11 bases between. The germline V gene has CDR1 SQVTM and CDR2 ANQGSEA. This CDR3 reads CSVERGANTGELFF. The CDR3 region has the DNA TGCAGCGTGGAACGCGGGGCGAACACCGGGGAGCTGTTTTTT.

The chain combines TRBV5-4 with TRBJ2-7; 10 bases are shared with TRBD2. Losses at the gene ends were 4 bases for V and 5 bases for J; bases not matched to a gene: 9. The germline V gene encodes CDR1 SGHNT and CDR2 YYREEE (reference sequence). This CDR3 is built from 15 residues. CDR3 nucleotide sequence: TGTGCCAGCAGCAAGTGGCTAGCGGGAGTTCACGAGCAGTACTTC. Protein product: CASSKWLAGVHEQYF.

The V call is TRBV19, the J call TRBJ2-3, with D tentatively TRBD1 (6 bases). Trimming took off 7 bases at V and 7 bases at J, with 9 bases between the two ends. The CDR3 loop spans 11 amino acids. Germline V gene lookup returns CDR1 LNHDA and CDR2 SQIVND (reference sequence). CDR3 protein: CASIQGYTQYF. Written as DNA, the CDR3 is TGTGCCAGTATACAGGGCTATACGCAGTATTTT.

The chain uses TRBV7-9 and TRBJ1-4, with TRBD1 matching 7 bases. V gave up 5 bases and J gave up 5 bases; unmatched junction bases: 8. The CDR3 extends over 15 amino acids. Germline V gene lookup returns CDR1 SEHNR and CDR2 FQNEAQ (reference sequence). This chain's CDR3 is CASSQGTDRNEKLFF. The CDR3 DNA is TGTGCCAGCAGCCAAGGGACAGATCGAAATGAAAAACTGTTTTTT.

The genes are TRBV11-2 and TRBJ1-6, with D perhaps matching TRBD1 (6 bases). This CDR3 has 15 amino acids. The V gene's germline CDR1 is SGHAT and CDR2 FQNNGV. The V gene lost 2 bases and the J gene lost 8 bases, with 13 bases spanning the gap. In nucleotides, the CDR3 is TGTGCCAGCAGCTTATTTTACAGGGTCGATTCACCCCTCCACTTT. Residues: CASSLFYRVDSPLHF. Supplemented by reference TRBV11-2 and TRBJ1-6, the full variable domain reads EAGVAQSPRYKIIEKRQSVAFWCNPISGHATLYWYQQILGQGPKLLIQFQNNGVVDDSQLPKDRFSAERLKGVDSTLKIQPAKLEDSAVYLCASSLFYRVDSPLHFGNGTRLTVT.

This clone was seen only once. This chain joins TRBV7-9 and TRBJ1-2; the match to TRBD1 covers 8 bases. CDR1 is SEHNR and CDR2 is FQNEAQ in the germline V gene (reference sequence). V was clipped by 4 bases and J by 4 bases; unmatched bases: 11. The CDR3 contains 16 residues. CDR3 loop: CASSSADREFLYGYTF. The CDR3, as DNA: TGTGCCAGCAGCTCGGCGGACAGGGAGTTCCTCTATGGCTACACCTTC.

The rearrangement uses TRBV24-1 and TRBJ1-1; D might be TRBD1 (6 bases). This CDR3 contains 13 residues. CDR1 and CDR2 from the germline V gene are KGHDR and SFDVKD. V was trimmed by 3 bases and J by 3 bases, leaving 7 bases between them. The CDR3 reads CATSDRGYTEAFF. The CDR3 DNA follows: TGTGCCACCAGTGATAGGGGGTACACTGAAGCTTTCTTT.

This clone was counted once. The chain combines TRBV10-3 with TRBJ1-5; the match to TRBD1 covers 7 bases. V trimming: 5 bases; J trimming: 2 bases; junction bases outside the gene matches: 12. The germline gives CDR1 ENHRY, CDR2 SYGVKD. The CDR3 is made up of 17 amino acids. As DNA, the CDR3 is TGTGCCATCAGTCCAAACCCGACAGGGTCTCGCAATCAGCCCCAGCATTTT. Translation gives CAISPNPTGSRNQPQHF.

The gene calls are TRBV7-9 and TRBJ1-2; D not certain. CDR1 and CDR2 from the germline V gene are SEHNR and FQNEAQ (reference sequence). This CDR3 is 12 amino acids long. The V end lost 1 base, the J end lost 4 bases, and 4 bases lay between the germline ends. This CDR3 reads CASSLDFYGYTF. CDR3 sequence (DNA): TGTGCCAGCAGCTTAGACTTCTATGGCTACACCTTC.

The chain employs TRBV19 and TRBJ1-5, with D maybe TRBD1 (6 bases). The CDR3 is 15 amino acids. Germline V gives CDR1 LNHDA, CDR2 SQIVND (reference sequence). V dropped 0 bases and J dropped 7 bases, with 13 bases sitting between them. The CDR3 spells CASSIDLTGPQPQHF. CDR3 DNA: TGTGCCAGTAGTATAGATCTCACAGGGCCCCAGCCCCAGCATTTT. The entire variable domain, with the rest obtained from reference TRBV19 and TRBJ1-5, is as follows: DGGITQSPKYLFRKEGQNVTLSCEQNLNHDAMYWYRQDPGQGLRLIYYSQIVNDFQKGDIAEGYSVSREKKESFPLTVTSAQKNPTAFYLCASSIDLTGPQPQHFGDGTRLSIL.

The rearrangement links TRBV11-2 to TRBJ1-1; 11 bases are a match to TRBD1. V was pared by 5 bases and J by 5 bases, with 4 bases of the junction left unmatched. Looked up from germline, CDR1 is SGHAT and CDR2 is FQNNGV. This CDR3 is 14 amino acids long. In nucleotides, the CDR3 is TGTGCCAGCAGCCCGGGACAGGGGGGGACTGAAGCTTTCTTT. It translates to CASSPGQGGTEAFF.

The V and J genes are TRBV11-2 and TRBJ1-4; 8 nucleotides agree with TRBD1. The trim removed 6 bases at V and 8 bases at J, leaving 8 bases unmatched. Germline CDR1 SGHAT, CDR2 FQNNGV. This CDR3 is 14 amino acids long. CDR3 bases: TGTGCCAGCAGGCCAAATTCAGGGGGCGAAAAACTGTTTTTT. Its translation: CASRPNSGGEKLFF.